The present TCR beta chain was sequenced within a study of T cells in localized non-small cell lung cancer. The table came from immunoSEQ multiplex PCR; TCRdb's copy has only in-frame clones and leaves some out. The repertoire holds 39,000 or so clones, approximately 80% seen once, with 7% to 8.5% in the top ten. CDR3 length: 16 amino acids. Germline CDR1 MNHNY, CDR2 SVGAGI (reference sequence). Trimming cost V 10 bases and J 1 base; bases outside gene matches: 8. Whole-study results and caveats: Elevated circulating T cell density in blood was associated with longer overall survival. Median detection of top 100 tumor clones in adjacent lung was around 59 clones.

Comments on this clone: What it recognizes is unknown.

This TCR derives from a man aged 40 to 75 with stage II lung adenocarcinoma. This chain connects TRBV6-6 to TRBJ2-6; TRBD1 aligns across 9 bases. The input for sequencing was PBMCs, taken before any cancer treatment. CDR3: CATSGTGISGANVLTF. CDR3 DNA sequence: TGTGCCACCTCTGGGACAGGGATTTCTGGGGCCAACGTCCTGACTTTC.